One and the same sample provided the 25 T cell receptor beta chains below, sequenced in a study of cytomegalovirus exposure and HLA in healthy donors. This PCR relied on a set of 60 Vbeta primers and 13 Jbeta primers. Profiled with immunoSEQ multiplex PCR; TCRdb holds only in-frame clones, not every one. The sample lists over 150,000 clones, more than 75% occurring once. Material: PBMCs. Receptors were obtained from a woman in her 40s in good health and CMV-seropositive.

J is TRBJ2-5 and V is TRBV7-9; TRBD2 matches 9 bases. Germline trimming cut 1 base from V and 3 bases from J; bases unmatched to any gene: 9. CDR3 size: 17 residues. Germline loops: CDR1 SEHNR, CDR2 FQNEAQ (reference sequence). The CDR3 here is CASSLVRASGKKETQYF. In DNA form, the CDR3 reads TGTGCCAGCAGCTTAGTTCGGGCTAGCGGGAAGAAAGAGACCCAGTACTTC.

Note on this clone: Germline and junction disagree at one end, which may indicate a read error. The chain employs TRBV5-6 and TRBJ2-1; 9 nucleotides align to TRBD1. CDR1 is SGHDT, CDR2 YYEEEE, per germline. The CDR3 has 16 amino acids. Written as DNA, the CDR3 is TGTACCAGCAGCTTGGGGGGACAGGGACTCTACAATGAGCAGTTCTTC. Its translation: CTSSLGGQGLYNEQFF.

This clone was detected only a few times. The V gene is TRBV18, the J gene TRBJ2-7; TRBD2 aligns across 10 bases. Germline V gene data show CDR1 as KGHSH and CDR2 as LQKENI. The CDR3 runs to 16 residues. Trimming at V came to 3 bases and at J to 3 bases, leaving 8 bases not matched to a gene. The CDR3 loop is CASSPRRTSGDYEQYF. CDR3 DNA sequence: TGTGCCAGCTCACCCAGAAGGACTAGCGGAGACTACGAGCAGTACTTC.

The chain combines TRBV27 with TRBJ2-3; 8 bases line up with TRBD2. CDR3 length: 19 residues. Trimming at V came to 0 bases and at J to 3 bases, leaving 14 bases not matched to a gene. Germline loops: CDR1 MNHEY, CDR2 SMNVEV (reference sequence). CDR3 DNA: TGTGCCAGCAGTTTATCCCCCCCCGTAGGGACTAGTTGGACAGATACGCAGTATTTT. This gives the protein CASSLSPPVGTSWTDTQYF.

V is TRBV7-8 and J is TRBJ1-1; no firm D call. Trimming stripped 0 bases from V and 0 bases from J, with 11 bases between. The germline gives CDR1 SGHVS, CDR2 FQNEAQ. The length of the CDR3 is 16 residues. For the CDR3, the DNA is TGTGCCAGCAGCTTAGCGCGGATCAGCGTGAACACTGAAGCTTTCTTT. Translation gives CASSLARISVNTEAFF.

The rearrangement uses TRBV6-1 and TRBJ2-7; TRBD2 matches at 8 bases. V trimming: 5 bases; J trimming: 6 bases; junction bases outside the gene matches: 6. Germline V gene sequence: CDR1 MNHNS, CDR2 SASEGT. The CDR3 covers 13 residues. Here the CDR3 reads CASSTSGSVEQYF. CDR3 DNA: TGTGCCAGCAGTACAAGCGGGAGTGTCGAGCAGTACTTC.

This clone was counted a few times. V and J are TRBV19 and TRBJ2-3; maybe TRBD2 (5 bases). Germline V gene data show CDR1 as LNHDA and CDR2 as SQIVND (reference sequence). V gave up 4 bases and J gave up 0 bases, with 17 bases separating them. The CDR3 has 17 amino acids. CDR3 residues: CASSKPPSGTSTDTQYF. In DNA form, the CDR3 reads TGTGCCAGTAGTAAACCCCCAAGCGGAACTAGCACAGATACGCAGTATTTT.

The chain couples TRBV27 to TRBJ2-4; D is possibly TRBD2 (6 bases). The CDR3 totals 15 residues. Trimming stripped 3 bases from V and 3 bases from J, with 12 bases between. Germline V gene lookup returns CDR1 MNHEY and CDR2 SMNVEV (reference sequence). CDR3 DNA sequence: TGTGCCAGCAGTTTGGACTGGCGGGACAAAAACATTCAGTACTTC. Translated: CASSLDWRDKNIQYF.

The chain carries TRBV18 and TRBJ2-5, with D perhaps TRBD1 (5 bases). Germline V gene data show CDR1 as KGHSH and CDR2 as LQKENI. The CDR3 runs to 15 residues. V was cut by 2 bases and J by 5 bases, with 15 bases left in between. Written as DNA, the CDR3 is TGTGCCAGCTCACCAGATGGGGCCAGTGGCGAGACCCAGTACTTC. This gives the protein CASSPDGASGETQYF.

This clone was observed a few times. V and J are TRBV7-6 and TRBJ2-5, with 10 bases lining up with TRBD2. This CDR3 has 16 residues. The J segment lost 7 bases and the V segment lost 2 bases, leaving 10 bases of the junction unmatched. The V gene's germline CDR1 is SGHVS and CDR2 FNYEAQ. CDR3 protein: CASSLSAIAGGGTQYF. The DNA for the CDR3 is TGTGCCAGCAGCTTATCCGCAATAGCGGGAGGAGGGACCCAGTACTTC.

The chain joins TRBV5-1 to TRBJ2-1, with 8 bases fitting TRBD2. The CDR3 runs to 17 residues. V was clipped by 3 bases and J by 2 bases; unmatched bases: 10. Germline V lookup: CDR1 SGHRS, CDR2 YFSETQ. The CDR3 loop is CASSSLSSGSPYNEQFF. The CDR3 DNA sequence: TGCGCCAGCAGCTCCCTGTCCAGCGGGAGTCCCTACAATGAGCAGTTCTTC.

The CDR3 region is CASSRGSSNQPQHF. DNA of the CDR3: TGTGCCAGTTCTCGGGGATCTAGCAATCAGCCCCAGCATTTT. This chain links TRBV9 with TRBJ1-5; D call uncertain. This CDR3 comprises 14 residues. The germline V gene encodes CDR1 SGDLS and CDR2 YYNGEE. V lost 8 bases, J lost 0 bases, and 12 bases lay in between.

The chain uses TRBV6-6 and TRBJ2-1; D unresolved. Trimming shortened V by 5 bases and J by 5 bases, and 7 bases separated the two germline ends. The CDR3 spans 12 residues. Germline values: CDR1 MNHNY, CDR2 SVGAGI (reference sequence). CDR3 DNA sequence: TGTGCCAGCAGTCAAACTAACAATGAGCAGTTCTTC. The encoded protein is CASSQTNNEQFF.

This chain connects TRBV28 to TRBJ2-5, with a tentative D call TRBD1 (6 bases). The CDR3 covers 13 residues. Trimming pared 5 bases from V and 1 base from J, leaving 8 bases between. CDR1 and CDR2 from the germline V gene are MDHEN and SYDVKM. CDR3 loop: CASSGTFQETQYF. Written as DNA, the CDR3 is TGTGCCAGCAGTGGGACATTCCAAGAGACCCAGTACTTC. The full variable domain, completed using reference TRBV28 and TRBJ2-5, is DVKVTQSSRYLVKRTGEKVFLECVQDMDHENMFWYRQDPGLGLRLIYFSYDVKMKEKGDIPEGYSVSREKKERFSLILESASTNQTSMYLCASSGTFQETQYFGPGTRLLVL.

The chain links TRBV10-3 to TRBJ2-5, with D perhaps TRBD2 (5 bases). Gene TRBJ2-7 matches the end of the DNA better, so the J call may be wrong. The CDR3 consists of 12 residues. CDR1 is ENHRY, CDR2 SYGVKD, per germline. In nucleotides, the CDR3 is TGTGCCATCAGTGCGACTACCTACGAGCAGTACTTC. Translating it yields CAISATTYEQYF.

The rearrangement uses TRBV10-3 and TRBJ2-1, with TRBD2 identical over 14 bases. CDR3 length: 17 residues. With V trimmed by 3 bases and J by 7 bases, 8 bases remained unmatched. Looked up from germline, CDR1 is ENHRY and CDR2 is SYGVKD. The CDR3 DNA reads TGTGCCATCAGTGAAAATTTCGGGACTAGCGGGGGAAATGAGCAGTTCTTC. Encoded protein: CAISENFGTSGGNEQFF.

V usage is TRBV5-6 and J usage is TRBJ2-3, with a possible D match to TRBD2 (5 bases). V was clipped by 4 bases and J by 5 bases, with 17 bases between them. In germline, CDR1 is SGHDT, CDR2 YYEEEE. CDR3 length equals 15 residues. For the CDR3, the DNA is TGTGCCAGCAGCCGACTAAACGGGCTCTTAGATACGCAGTATTTT. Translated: CASSRLNGLLDTQYF.

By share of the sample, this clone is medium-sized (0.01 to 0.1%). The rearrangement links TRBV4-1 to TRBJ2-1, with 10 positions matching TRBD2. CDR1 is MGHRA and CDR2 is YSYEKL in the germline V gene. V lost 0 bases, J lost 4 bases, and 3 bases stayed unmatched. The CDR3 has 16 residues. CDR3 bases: TGCGCCAGCAGCCAAGAGGCTAGCGGGGGATACAATGAGCAGTTCTTC. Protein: CASSQEASGGYNEQFF.

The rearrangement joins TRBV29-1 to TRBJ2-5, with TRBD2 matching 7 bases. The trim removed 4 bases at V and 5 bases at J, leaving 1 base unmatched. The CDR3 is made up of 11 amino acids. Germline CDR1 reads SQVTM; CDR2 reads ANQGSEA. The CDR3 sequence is CSVAGGETQYF. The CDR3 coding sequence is TGCAGCGTTGCGGGAGGCGAGACCCAGTACTTC.

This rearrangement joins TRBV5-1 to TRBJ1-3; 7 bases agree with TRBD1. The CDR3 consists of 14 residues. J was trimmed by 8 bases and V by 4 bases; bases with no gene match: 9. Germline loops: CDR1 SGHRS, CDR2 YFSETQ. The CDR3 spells CASSRDDRADTIYF. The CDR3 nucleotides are TGCGCCAGCAGCCGGGACGACAGGGCGGACACCATATATTTT.

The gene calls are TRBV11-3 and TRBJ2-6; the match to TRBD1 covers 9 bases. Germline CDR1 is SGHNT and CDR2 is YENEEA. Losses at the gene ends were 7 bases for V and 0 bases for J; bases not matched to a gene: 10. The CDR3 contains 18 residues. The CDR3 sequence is CASTKPGQGSSGANVLTF. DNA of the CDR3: TGTGCCAGCACCAAACCGGGACAGGGTTCCTCTGGGGCCAACGTCCTGACTTTC.

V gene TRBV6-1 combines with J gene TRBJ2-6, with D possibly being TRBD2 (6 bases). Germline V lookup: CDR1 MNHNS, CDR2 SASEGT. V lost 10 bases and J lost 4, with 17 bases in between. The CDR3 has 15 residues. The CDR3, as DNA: TGTGCCACCCGGGTCGGGGGATCGGGGGCCAACGTCCTGACTTTC. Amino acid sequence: CATRVGGSGANVLTF.

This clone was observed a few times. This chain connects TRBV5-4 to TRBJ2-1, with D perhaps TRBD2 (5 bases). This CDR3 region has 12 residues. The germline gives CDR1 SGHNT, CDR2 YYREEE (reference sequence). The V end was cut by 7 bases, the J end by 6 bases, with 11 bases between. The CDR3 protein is CASALAPNEQFF. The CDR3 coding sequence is TGTGCCAGCGCTCTAGCCCCCAATGAGCAGTTCTTC.

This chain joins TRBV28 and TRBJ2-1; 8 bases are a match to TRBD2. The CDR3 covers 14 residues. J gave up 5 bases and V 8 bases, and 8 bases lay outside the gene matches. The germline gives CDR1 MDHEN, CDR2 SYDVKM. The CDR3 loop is CASGRSGSHNEQFF. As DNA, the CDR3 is TGTGCCAGCGGGCGCAGCGGGAGTCACAATGAGCAGTTCTTC.

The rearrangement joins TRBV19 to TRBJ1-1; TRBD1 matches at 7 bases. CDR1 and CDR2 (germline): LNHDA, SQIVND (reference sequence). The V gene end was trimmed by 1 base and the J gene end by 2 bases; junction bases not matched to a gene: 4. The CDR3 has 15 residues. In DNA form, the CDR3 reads TGTGCCAGTAGTATAGGAGGGGGCTATAACACTGAAGCTTTCTTT. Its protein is CASSIGGGYNTEAFF.